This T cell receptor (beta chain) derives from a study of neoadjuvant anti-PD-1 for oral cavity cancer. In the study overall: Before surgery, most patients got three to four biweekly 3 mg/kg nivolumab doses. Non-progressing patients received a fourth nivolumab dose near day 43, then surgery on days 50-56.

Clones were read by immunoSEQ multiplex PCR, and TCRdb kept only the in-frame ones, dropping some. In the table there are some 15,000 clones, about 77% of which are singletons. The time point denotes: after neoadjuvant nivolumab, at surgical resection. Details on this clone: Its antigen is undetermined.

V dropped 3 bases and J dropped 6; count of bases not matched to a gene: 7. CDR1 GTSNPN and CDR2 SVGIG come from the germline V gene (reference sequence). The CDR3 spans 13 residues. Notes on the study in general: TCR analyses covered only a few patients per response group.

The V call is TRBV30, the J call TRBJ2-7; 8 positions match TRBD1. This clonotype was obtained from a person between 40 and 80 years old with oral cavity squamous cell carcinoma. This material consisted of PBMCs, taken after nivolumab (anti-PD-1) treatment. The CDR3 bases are TGTGCCTGGAGCCAATCAACAGGGGGCGAGCAGTACTTC. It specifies CAWSQSTGGEQYF.